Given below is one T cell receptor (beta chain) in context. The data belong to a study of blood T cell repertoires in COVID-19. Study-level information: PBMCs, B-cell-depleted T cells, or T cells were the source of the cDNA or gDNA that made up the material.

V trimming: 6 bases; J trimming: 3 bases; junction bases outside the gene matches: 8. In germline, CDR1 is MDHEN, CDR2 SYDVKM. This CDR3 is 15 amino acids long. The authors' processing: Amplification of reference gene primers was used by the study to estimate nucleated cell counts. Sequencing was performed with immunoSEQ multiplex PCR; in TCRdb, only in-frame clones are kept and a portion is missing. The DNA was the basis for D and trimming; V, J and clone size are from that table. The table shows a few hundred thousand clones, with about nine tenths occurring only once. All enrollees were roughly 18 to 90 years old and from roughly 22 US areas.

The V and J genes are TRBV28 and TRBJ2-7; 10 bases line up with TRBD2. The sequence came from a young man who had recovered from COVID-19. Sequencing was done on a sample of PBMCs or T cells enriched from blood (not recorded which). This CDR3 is CASRFRGTSDYEQYF. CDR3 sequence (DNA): TGTGCCAGCAGGTTCAGGGGGACTAGCGACTACGAGCAGTACTTC.